The source of this TCR beta chain is a study of cytomegalovirus exposure and HLA in healthy donors. Study-wide results and caveats: Researchers reported from a later analysis that most CMV-associated TCR beta chains appeared HLA-restricted.

This clone was counted only a few times. Its target is unknown. With 60 Vbeta and 13 Jbeta primers, the PCR was carried out. Sequencing used immunoSEQ multiplex PCR; TCRdb keeps in-frame clones, though not all of them. The data show 160,000 or so clones, roughly 88% seen once. Trimming cost V 0 bases and J 1 base; bases outside gene matches: 14. Germline-derived CDR1 and CDR2 are SGHVS and FQNEAQ. The CDR3 runs to 20 residues. The sequence was obtained from a woman in her late teens or twenties in good health and CMV-seronegative. The rearrangement links TRBV7-8 to TRBJ2-3; 9 positions agree with TRBD2. The sample taken for sequencing was PBMCs. The chain's CDR3 is CASSLARISGGRRGTDTQYF. The CDR3 DNA is TGTGCCAGCAGCTTAGCGCGTATTAGCGGGGGCCGTCGTGGCACAGATACGCAGTATTTT.